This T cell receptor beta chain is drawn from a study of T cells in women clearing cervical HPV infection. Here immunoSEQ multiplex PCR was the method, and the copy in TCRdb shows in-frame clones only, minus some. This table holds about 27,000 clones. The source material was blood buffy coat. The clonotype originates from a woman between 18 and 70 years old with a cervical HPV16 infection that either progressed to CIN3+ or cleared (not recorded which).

Incomplete CDR3 DNA: TGTGCCAGTAGTATATCAGGGGAACAGCCC. This encodes CASSISGEQP. The whole CDR3 protein reads CASSISGEQPQHF. The gene calls are TRBV19 and TRBJ1-5; possible D gene TRBD1, 6 bases. The CDR3 is cut off 3 residues early in the read; its end comes from the germline J gene. The CDR3 covers 13 residues. V shed 2 bases and J shed 7 bases, with 9 bases lying between them. Germline V gene lookup returns CDR1 LNHDA and CDR2 SQIVND (reference sequence).